This T cell receptor beta chain was sequenced for a study of T-cell reconstitution after alpha-beta-depleted transplantation in children. V lost 4 bases to trimming and J lost 3 bases, with 13 bases between them. There are 14 residues in the CDR3. Germline V gene sequence: CDR1 SGHRS, CDR2 YFSETQ. This clonotype has ten or more counts. It was with unique molecular identifiers that the TCRbeta library was prepared. TCRdb redid the calling of the PCR reads with MiXCR, one entry per CDR3 protein. The sample has approximately 250,000 distinct CDR3 sequences; approximately 9.9% are singletons. This material consisted of PBMCs from the stem cell graft donor, taken from the stem cell graft. The TCR comes from a human donor who donated a stem cell graft to a child with SCID. The chain couples TRBV5-1 to TRBJ1-1; D is uncertain. The CDR3 DNA follows: TGCGCCAGCAGCCCGGACGTCCTGGACACTGAAGCTTTCTTT. This sequence encodes CASSPDVLDTEAFF.